The present T cell receptor beta chain was sequenced within a study of T cells in Graves' hyperthyroidism and ophthalmopathy. Overall study results and limits: In validation, the model predicted ophthalmopathy. These predictions came a median approximately 6.5 months before onset. Blood also showed most of the thyroid clonotypes that were expanded above 0.001.

Uncontrolled infection, other autoimmune disease, pregnancy or lactation disqualified patients from enrolment. TCR beta CDR3 sequences were amplified from RNA transcripts. When the TCR CDR3 underwent first-round RT-PCR, the HTBI primer set was used. Using its own MiXCR run on the multiplex PCR reads, TCRdb lists one record per CDR3 protein. Of about 740,000 distinct CDR3 sequences listed, approximately 15% are singletons. The germline CDR1 and CDR2 sequences are SGHTS and YDEGEE. The length of the CDR3 is 11 residues. Trimming cost V 7 bases and J 10 bases, with 12 bases left between them. Ten or more counts support this clonotype. The target antigen is unknown.

V and J are TRBV5-8 and TRBJ2-1; D is perhaps TRBD2 (5 bases). This receptor was taken from a woman aged 18-30 years with Graves' hyperthyroidism. Input material: blood. The CDR3 reads CASGRDLEQFF. The CDR3 DNA sequence: TGTGCCAGCGGTCGGGATTTGGAGCAGTTCTTC.